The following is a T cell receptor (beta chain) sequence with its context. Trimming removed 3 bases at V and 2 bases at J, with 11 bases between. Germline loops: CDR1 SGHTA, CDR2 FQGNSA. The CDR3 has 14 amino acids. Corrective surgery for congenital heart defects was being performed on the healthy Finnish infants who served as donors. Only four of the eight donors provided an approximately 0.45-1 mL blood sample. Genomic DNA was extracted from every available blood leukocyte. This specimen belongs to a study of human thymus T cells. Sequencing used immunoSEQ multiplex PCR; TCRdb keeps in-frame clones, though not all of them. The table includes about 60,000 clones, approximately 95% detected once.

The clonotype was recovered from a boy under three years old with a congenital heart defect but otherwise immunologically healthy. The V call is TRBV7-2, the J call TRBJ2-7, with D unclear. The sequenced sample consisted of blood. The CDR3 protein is CASSFRPGAYEQYF. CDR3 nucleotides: TGTGCCAGCAGCTTTCGCCCTGGGGCCTACGAGCAGTACTTC.